These 24 T cell receptor beta chains were sequenced from one sample in a study of metastatic and nonmetastatic thyroid tumors. TCRdb re-called clones via MiXCR from the PCR reads. The repertoire holds more than 40,000 clones, with under 4% as singletons. All patients were untreated before thyroid surgery. Source material: blood. The receptor source for this set is a female donor with papillary thyroid cancer or a benign thyroid nodule (not recorded which). Some clones in this sample may be carry-over from other donors' samples.

The table lists this clone with many counts. V and J are TRBV7-2 and TRBJ2-5; no reliable D call. There are 12 residues in the CDR3. The V end was cut by 1 base, the J end by 5 bases, with 5 bases between. CDR1 is SGHTA and CDR2 is FQGNSA in the germline V gene. The CDR3 sequence is CASSLDTETQYF. The CDR3 bases are TGTGCCAGCAGCTTAGATACCGAGACCCAGTACTTC.

Many counts were recorded for this clone. This chain connects TRBV25-1 to TRBJ2-7; D remains ambiguous. This CDR3 is 14 amino acids long. V lost 2 bases and J lost 0, with 8 bases in between. Germline lookup yields CDR1 MGHDK and CDR2 SYGVNS. In nucleotides, the CDR3 is TGTGCCAGCAGTGAAATAAGGAGCTCCTACGAGCAGTACTTC. Its translation is CASSEIRSSYEQYF.

The chain joins TRBV6-2 or TRBV6-3 to TRBJ1-1; D may be TRBD1 (6 bases). The CDR3 runs 13 residues. V shed 5 bases and J shed 4 bases, with 11 bases lying between them. Germline-derived CDR1 and CDR2 are MNHEY and SVGEGT. CDR3 loop: CASSITGFTEAFF. CDR3 DNA: TGTGCCAGCAGTATCACAGGGTTCACTGAAGCTTTCTTT.

This clone was seen many times. This chain connects TRBV2 to TRBJ2-7, with TRBD2 matching 14 bases. The CDR3 contains 15 residues. CDR1 is SNHLY, CDR2 FYNNEI, per germline. V lost 4 bases, J lost 6 bases, and 5 bases stayed unmatched. Written as DNA, the CDR3 is TGTGCCAGCAGTGGAATGACTAGCGGGAGGGCCGAGCAGTACTTC. Protein: CASSGMTSGRAEQYF.

The rearrangement uses TRBV19 and TRBJ2-3; TRBD2 is a possible D gene (5 bases). This CDR3 has 15 amino acids. Looked up from germline, CDR1 is LNHDA and CDR2 is SQIVND (reference sequence). Trimming left V 3 bases short and J 4 bases short, with 14 bases between. The CDR3 is CASSIGRGPPDTQYF. DNA of the CDR3: TGTGCCAGTAGTATCGGGCGAGGGCCTCCAGATACGCAGTATTTT.

The sample holds many counts of this clone. The chain employs TRBV29-1 and TRBJ2-7; D unresolved. The germline gives CDR1 SQVTM, CDR2 ANQGSEA. Trimming took 1 base from V and 3 from J, leaving 10 bases between them. The CDR3 totals 13 residues. This chain's CDR3 is CSVEGNFGYEQYF. The DNA for the CDR3 is TGCAGCGTTGAAGGAAATTTCGGCTACGAGCAGTACTTC.

The table lists this clone with many counts. This rearrangement joins TRBV28 to TRBJ1-2; no definite D call. The germline gives CDR1 MDHEN, CDR2 SYDVKM. This CDR3 is built from 15 residues. The ends were cut back, 6 bases at V and 2 bases at J, with 16 bases in the middle. CDR3 DNA sequence: TGTGCCAGCAGGCCCCGGGCCTCCGGAAACTATGGCTACACCTTC. Amino acids: CASRPRASGNYGYTF.

The genes are TRBV9 and TRBJ2-1, with 10 bases identical to TRBD1. Germline V CDR1 and CDR2: SGDLS, YYNGEE. This CDR3 region has 15 residues. V gave up 8 bases and J gave up 2 bases; unmatched junction bases: 7. The CDR3 spells CARSTGQGTYNEQFF. DNA for the CDR3: TGTGCCAGAAGCACGGGACAGGGGACCTACAATGAGCAGTTCTTC.

This clone was recorded a few times. Compared with germline, one end of the junction differs, possibly owing to a read error. This chain connects TRBV28 to TRBJ1-1, with 9 bases lining up with TRBD1. Germline V lookup: CDR1 MDHEN, CDR2 SYDVKM. This CDR3 contains 13 residues. CDR3 nucleotides: TGTGCCAGCAGGCACGGGACAGGGCTTGAATCTTTCTTT. It yields the protein CASRHGTGLESFF.

In its sample, this clone was seen a few times. This rearrangement joins TRBV7-3 to TRBJ2-7, with 8 bases lining up with TRBD1. CDR3 size: 15 residues. Per the germline V gene, CDR1 is SGHTA and CDR2 is FQGTGA. J gave up 5 bases and V 2 bases, and 8 bases lay outside the gene matches. The CDR3 DNA follows: TGTGCCAGCAGCTTAGCTAGGACAGGGACGGACGAGCAGTACTTC. Its protein product is CASSLARTGTDEQYF.

The V call is TRBV7-2, the J call TRBJ1-3, with D possibly TRBD1 on 5 matching bases. V lost 5 bases and J lost 0, with 17 bases in between. This CDR3 region has 17 residues. CDR1 and CDR2 (germline): SGHTA, FQGNSA. The CDR3 sequence: CASSPGTGYPSGNTIYF. Here the CDR3 DNA reads TGTGCCAGCAGCCCCGGGACGGGCTACCCCTCTGGAAACACCATATATTTT. The complete variable domain, with remaining parts taken from reference TRBV7-2 and TRBJ1-3, reads GAGVSQSPSNKVTEKGKDVELRCDPISGHTALYWYRQSLGQGLEFLIYFQGNSAPDKSGLPSDRFSAERTGGSVSTLTIQRTQQEDSAVYLCASSPGTGYPSGNTIYFGEGSWLTVV.

This clone was counted ten times or more. The chain joins TRBV6-1 to TRBJ2-2; the match to TRBD2 covers 12 bases. Trimming at V came to 6 bases and at J to 4 bases, leaving 3 bases not matched to a gene. Per germline, CDR1 MNHNS and CDR2 SASEGT. This CDR3 has 15 residues. Here the CDR3 reads CASSGLAGRTGELFF. In DNA form, the CDR3 reads TGTGCCAGCAGCGGACTAGCGGGACGCACCGGGGAGCTGTTTTTT.

This chain uses TRBV3-2 with TRBJ1-5; no check of the table's D call, TRBD1, against the DNA was made. TRBV3-2 is annotated as a pseudogene. The CDR3 contains 13 residues. CDR3 sequence (DNA): TGTGCCAGCAGAGACAGTTACAATCAGCCCCAGCATTTT. Protein: CASRDSYNQPQHF.

The chain employs TRBV19 and TRBJ2-1; 11 nucleotides match TRBD2. The CDR3 covers 13 residues. Germline CDR1 reads LNHDA; CDR2 reads SQIVND (reference sequence). The J segment lost 15 bases and the V segment lost 8 bases, leaving 12 bases of the junction unmatched. The CDR3 coding sequence is TGTGCCAGTGGGGCGGTAGCGGGAGGGCACCCGTTCTTC. It encodes CASGAVAGGHPFF. Based on the CDR3 plus reference TRBV19 and TRBJ2-1, the full variable domain is DGGITQSPKYLFRKEGQNVTLSCEQNLNHDAMYWYRQDPGQGLRLIYYSQIVNDFQKGDIAEGYSVSREKKESFPLTVTSAQKNPTAFYLCASGAVAGGHPFFGPGTRLTVL.

This clone was seen ten or more times. The rearrangement joins TRBV28 to TRBJ2-2, with TRBD1 identical over 10 bases. Germline lookup yields CDR1 MDHEN and CDR2 SYDVKM. V was pared by 6 bases and J by 4 bases, with 8 bases of the junction left unmatched. This CDR3 has 16 residues. CDR3: CASRGTGDFGTGELFF. The CDR3 region has the DNA TGTGCCAGCAGAGGGACAGGGGATTTCGGCACCGGGGAGCTGTTTTTT.

This clone was found many times. The CDR3 coding sequence is TGTGCCAGCAGTTTACGAGCGGGAGAGGCCTACGAGCAGTACTTC. This codes for CASSLRAGEAYEQYF. This chain links TRBV27 with TRBJ2-7; 8 bases are shared with TRBD2. The V gene end was trimmed by 2 bases and the J gene end by 2 bases; junction bases not matched to a gene: 5. Germline CDR1 MNHEY, CDR2 SMNVEV (reference sequence). This CDR3 has 15 residues.

This clone was counted many times. CDR3 nucleotide sequence: TGTGCCAGCAGTGACCGGGCGGCAGGATCACCCCTCCACTTT. Protein product: CASSDRAAGSPLHF. V gene TRBV6-4 combines with J gene TRBJ1-6; no definite D call. The CDR3 is 14 residues long. V lost 2 bases and J lost 10, with 12 bases in between. Germline V gene lookup returns CDR1 MRHNA and CDR2 SNTAGT.

This clone was picked up many times. V is TRBV12-5 and J is TRBJ2-1; D may be TRBD1 (6 bases). Per germline, CDR1 LGHNT and CDR2 FRNRAP. There are 16 residues in the CDR3. V was shortened by 0 bases and J by 3 bases, with 12 bases between the two germline ends. The CDR3 nucleotides read TGTGCTAGTGGTTTGGTACAAGGACAGCTCTACAATGAGCAGTTCTTC. Its protein product is CASGLVQGQLYNEQFF.

The sample holds a few counts of this clone. CDR3 coding DNA: TGTGCCACCAGTGCACAGGGGGGCGGCGAGCAGTACTTC. It yields the protein CATSAQGGGEQYF. The V gene is TRBV24-1, the J gene TRBJ2-7, with 8 bases identical to TRBD1. Trimming cost V 5 bases and J 6 bases; bases outside gene matches: 5. CDR3 size: 13 residues. Germline V gene sequence: CDR1 KGHDR, CDR2 SFDVKD.

This clone was recorded many times. The rearrangement joins TRBV7-9 to TRBJ2-5; TRBD2 matches 7 bases. CDR1 SEHNR and CDR2 FQNEAQ come from the germline V gene (reference sequence). The ends lost 4 bases at V and 3 bases at J; junction bases unmatched: 20. The CDR3 loop spans 19 amino acids. The CDR3: CASSSRGGGVQWGKETQYF. The CDR3 nucleotides are TGTGCCAGCAGCTCCCGCGGGGGAGGAGTTCAATGGGGGAAAGAGACCCAGTACTTC.

This clone was recorded at least ten times. The chain is built from TRBV11-2 and TRBJ2-4, with D maybe TRBD1 (7 bases). This CDR3 comprises 14 residues. V was clipped by 6 bases and J by 6 bases, with 15 bases between them. Germline V gene lookup returns CDR1 SGHAT and CDR2 FQNNGV. This chain's CDR3 is CASSRRQGGNIQYF. The CDR3 nucleotides are TGTGCCAGCAGTAGAAGGCAGGGGGGAAACATTCAGTACTTC. Combining the CDR3 with reference TRBV11-2 and TRBJ2-4 gives the whole variable domain EAGVAQSPRYKIIEKRQSVAFWCNPISGHATLYWYQQILGQGPKLLIQFQNNGVVDDSQLPKDRFSAERLKGVDSTLKIQPAKLEDSAVYLCASSRRQGGNIQYFGAGTRLSVL.

Only a few counts were recorded for this clone. The chain joins TRBV12-3 or TRBV12-4 to TRBJ2-1; TRBD2 matches 7 bases. The CDR3 sequence is 13 residues long. The V gene end was trimmed by 3 bases and the J gene end by 7 bases; junction bases not matched to a gene: 3. This chain's CDR3 is CASSFGGGNEQFF. In DNA, the CDR3 is TGTGCCAGCAGTTTTGGGGGGGGGAATGAGCAGTTCTTC.

By sample share, this clone is medium-sized. J is TRBJ2-2 and V is TRBV20-1, with D hard to call. The CDR3 extends over 12 amino acids. Trimming removed 3 bases at V and 7 bases at J, with 9 bases between. CDR1 and CDR2 (germline): DFQATT, SNEGSKA (reference sequence). The CDR3 DNA sequence: TGCAGTGCTAGTTCAGGAGTCGGGGAGCTGTTTTTT. Translating it yields CSASSGVGELFF.

This clone appeared many times. CDR3 in amino acids: CASSVGRGGTGELFF. CDR3 nucleotides: TGTGCCAGCAGCGTCGGGCGTGGCGGCACCGGGGAGCTGTTTTTT. This chain connects TRBV5-4 to TRBJ2-2, with D uncertain. This CDR3 has 15 amino acids. V was cut by 4 bases and J by 4 bases, with 14 bases left in between. Germline V gives CDR1 SGHNT, CDR2 YYREEE (reference sequence).